This record covers a single T cell receptor (beta chain). As yet, its antigen is unknown. TCRdb analysed the reads with MiXCR anew, one entry per CDR3 protein. Among about 55,000 distinct CDR3 sequences listed, about a fifth were seen once. This entry is derived from a study of T cell repertoires in cytomegalovirus infection. Study information: Used in the study were CMV epitopes, some recently identified and HLA-C-restricted, others well-studied and HLA-B-restricted. CMV infection and matching HLA type were both indicated by public TCR beta signatures.

Per the germline V gene, CDR1 is MNHEY and CDR2 is SMNVEV (reference sequence). CDR3 length equals 16 residues. Trimming left V 1 base short and J 0 bases short, with 7 bases between. Study-wide results and limits: Carriage of CMV together with the relevant HLA was identifiable through cumulative public TCR beta family frequency. In two of eight donors, the top clonotype was HLA-C-restricted CMV-specific.

The chain couples TRBV27 to TRBJ1-6, with unresolved D. The sequence derives from a human donor in good health (CMV status not recorded). Some clones in this sample may be carry-over from other donors' samples. The specimen comprised CD8+ T cells from cultured PBMCs, sampled from culture after CMV antigen stimulation. The CDR3 coding sequence is TGTGCCAGCAGTTTATTTCAGAACTCCTATAATTCACCCCTCCACTTT. Its translation is CASSLFQNSYNSPLHF.